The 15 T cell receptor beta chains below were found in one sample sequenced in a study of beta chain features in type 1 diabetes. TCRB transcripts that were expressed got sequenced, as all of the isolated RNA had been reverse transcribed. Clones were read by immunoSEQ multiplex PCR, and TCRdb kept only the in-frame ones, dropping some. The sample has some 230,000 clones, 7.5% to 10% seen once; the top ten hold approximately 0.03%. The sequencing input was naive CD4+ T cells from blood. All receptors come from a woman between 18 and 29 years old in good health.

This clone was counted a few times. The CDR3 DNA sequence: TGCGCCAGCAGCTTGGCCCCCTTGGGGGCTGGTCAGCCCCAGCATTTT. Amino acids: CASSLAPLGAGQPQHF. V is TRBV5-1 and J is TRBJ1-5; tentative D call: TRBD1 (6 bases). Germline values: CDR1 SGHRS, CDR2 YFSETQ. The CDR3 consists of 16 residues. V dropped 0 bases and J dropped 6 bases, with 16 bases sitting between them.

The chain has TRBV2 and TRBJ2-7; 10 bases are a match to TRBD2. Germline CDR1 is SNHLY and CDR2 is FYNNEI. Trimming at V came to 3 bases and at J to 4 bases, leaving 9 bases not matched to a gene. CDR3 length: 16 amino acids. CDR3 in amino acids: CASSDLGLAGVYEQYF. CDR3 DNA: TGTGCCAGCAGTGATTTGGGGCTAGCGGGAGTATACGAGCAGTACTTC.

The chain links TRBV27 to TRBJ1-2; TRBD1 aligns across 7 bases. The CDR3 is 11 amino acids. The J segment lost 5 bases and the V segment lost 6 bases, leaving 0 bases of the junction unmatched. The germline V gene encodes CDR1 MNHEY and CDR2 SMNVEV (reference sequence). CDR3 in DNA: TGTGCCAGCAGACAGGGGTATGGCTACACCTTC. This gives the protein CASRQGYGYTF.

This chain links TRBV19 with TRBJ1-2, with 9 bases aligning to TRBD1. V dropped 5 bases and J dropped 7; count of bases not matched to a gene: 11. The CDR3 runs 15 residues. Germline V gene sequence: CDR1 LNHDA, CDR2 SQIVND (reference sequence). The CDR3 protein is CASSFRTGEKGGYTF. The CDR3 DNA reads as TGTGCCAGTAGTTTCCGGACAGGGGAGAAGGGTGGCTACACCTTC.

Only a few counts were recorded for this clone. CDR3 in DNA: TGCGCCAGCAGAAAGAGCAGGGACACTGAAGCTTTCTTT. Amino acid sequence: CASRKSRDTEAFF. The rearrangement joins TRBV5-1 to TRBJ1-1, with D tentatively TRBD1 (5 bases). The CDR3 is 13 amino acids. Trimming pared 5 bases from V and 3 bases from J, leaving 11 bases between. From germline, CDR1 is SGHRS and CDR2 YFSETQ.

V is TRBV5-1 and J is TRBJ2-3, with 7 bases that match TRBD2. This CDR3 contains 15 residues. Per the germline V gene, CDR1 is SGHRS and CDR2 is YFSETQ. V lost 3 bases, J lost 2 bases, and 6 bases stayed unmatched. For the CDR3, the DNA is TGCGCCAGCAGCTCCAGCGGGACTATCACAGATACGCAGTATTTT. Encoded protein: CASSSSGTITDTQYF.

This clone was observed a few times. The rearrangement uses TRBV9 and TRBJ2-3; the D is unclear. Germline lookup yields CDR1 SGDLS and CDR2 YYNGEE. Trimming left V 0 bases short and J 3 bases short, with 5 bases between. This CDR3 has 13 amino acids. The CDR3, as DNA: TGTGCCAGCAGCGTAGGAACAACAGATACGCAGTATTTT. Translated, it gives CASSVGTTDTQYF.

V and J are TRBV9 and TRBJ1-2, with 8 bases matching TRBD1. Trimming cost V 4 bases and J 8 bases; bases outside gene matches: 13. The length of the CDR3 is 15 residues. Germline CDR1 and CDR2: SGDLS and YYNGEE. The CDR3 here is CASSPAVGTGEGYTF. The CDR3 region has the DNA TGTGCCAGCAGCCCGGCGGTGGGGACAGGCGAAGGCTACACCTTC.

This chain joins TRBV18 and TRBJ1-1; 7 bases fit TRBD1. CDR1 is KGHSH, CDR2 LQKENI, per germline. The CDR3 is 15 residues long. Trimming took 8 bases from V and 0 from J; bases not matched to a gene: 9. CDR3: CASTPLQGMNTEAFF. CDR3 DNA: TGTGCCAGCACGCCACTACAGGGGATGAACACTGAAGCTTTCTTT.

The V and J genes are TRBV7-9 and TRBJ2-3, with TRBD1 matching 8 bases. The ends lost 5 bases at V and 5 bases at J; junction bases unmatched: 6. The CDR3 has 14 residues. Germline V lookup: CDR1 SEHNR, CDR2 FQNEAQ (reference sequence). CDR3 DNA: TGTGCCAGCAGCCTTACAGGGGGTGGAGATACGCAGTATTTT. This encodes CASSLTGGGDTQYF.

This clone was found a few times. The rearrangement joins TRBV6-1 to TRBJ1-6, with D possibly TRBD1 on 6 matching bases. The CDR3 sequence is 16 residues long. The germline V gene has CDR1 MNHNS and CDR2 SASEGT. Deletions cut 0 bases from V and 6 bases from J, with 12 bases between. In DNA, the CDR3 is TGTGCCAGCAGTGAAGCGCGGGGGGCGGGTAATTCACCCCTCCACTTT. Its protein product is CASSEARGAGNSPLHF.

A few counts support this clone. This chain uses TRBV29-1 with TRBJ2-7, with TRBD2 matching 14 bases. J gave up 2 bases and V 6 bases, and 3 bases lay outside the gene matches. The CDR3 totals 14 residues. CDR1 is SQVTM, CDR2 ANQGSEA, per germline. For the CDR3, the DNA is TGCAGCGTCGGACTAGCGGGAGGCGCCTACGAGCAGTACTTC. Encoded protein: CSVGLAGGAYEQYF.

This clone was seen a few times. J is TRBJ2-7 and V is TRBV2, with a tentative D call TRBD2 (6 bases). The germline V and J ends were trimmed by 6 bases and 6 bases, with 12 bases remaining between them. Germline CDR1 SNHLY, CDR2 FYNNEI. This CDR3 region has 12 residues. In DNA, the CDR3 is TGTGCCAGCAGCCCCCAGGGAGGCGAGCAGTACTTC. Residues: CASSPQGGEQYF.

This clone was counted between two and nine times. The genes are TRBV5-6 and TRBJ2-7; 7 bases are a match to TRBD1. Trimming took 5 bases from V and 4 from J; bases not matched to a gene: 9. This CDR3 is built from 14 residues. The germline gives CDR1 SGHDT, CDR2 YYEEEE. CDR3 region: CASSTGADDYEQYF. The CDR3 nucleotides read TGTGCCAGCAGTACAGGGGCCGACGATTACGAGCAGTACTTC.

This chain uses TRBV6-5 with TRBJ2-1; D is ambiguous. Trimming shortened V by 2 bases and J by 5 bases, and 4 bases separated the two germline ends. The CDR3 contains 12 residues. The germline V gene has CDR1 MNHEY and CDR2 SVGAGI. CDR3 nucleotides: TGTGCCAGCAGTTACCCCAACAATGAGCAGTTCTTC. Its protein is CASSYPNNEQFF.